The 16 T cell receptor beta chains listed next were all sequenced from one sample in a study of cytomegalovirus exposure and HLA in healthy donors. The study ran its PCR with 60 Vbeta and 13 Jbeta primers. TCRdb keeps only in-frame clones here, not all; method: immunoSEQ multiplex PCR. The sample yields under 150,000 clones, more than 75% seen once. Sequencing was done on a sample of PBMCs. The receptors shown here come from a woman between 35 and 50 years old in good health and CMV-seropositive.

This chain joins TRBV19 and TRBJ2-2, with TRBD2 matching 7 bases. CDR1 is LNHDA and CDR2 is SQIVND in the germline V gene (reference sequence). With 5 bases clipped from V and 6 bases from J, the junction kept 9 bases outside the gene matches. The CDR3 totals 15 residues. CDR3 loop: CASSDKRGRAGELFF. In nucleotides, the CDR3 is TGTGCCAGTAGTGACAAGCGGGGCAGGGCCGGGGAGCTGTTTTTT. Drawing the rest from reference TRBV19 and TRBJ2-2, the complete variable domain is DGGITQSPKYLFRKEGQNVTLSCEQNLNHDAMYWYRQDPGQGLRLIYYSQIVNDFQKGDIAEGYSVSREKKESFPLTVTSAQKNPTAFYLCASSDKRGRAGELFFGEGSRLTVL.

In its sample, this clone was seen a few times. The chain recombines TRBV9 with TRBJ2-1; no clear D. The length of the CDR3 is 14 residues. Trimming left V 3 bases short and J 4 bases short, with 11 bases between. CDR1 is SGDLS, CDR2 YYNGEE, per germline. CDR3 bases: TGTGCCAGCAGCGCTGGAGCTGGTTACAATGAGCAGTTCTTC. Translating it yields CASSAGAGYNEQFF. Combining the CDR3 with reference TRBV9 and TRBJ2-1 gives the whole variable domain DSGVTQTPKHLITATGQRVTLRCSPRSGDLSVYWYQQSLDQGLQFLIQYYNGEERAKGNILERFSAQQFPDLHSELNLSSLELGDSALYFCASSAGAGYNEQFFGPGTRLTVL.

The rearrangement uses TRBV15 and TRBJ2-1, with a possible D match to TRBD2 (6 bases). V was trimmed by 5 bases and J by 0 bases, leaving 17 bases between them. The CDR3 spans 17 residues. Germline CDR1 reads LNHNV; CDR2 reads YYDKDF (reference sequence). The CDR3 sequence: CATSYGGAEGSYNEQFF. Here the CDR3 DNA reads TGTGCCACCAGCTACGGGGGAGCGGAGGGCTCCTACAATGAGCAGTTCTTC. The full variable domain, with the rest looked up from reference TRBV15 and TRBJ2-1, is DAMVIQNPRYQVTQFGKPVTLSCSQTLNHNVMYWYQQKSSQAPKLLFHYYDKDFNNEADTPDNFQSRRPNTSFCFLDIRSPGLGDTAMYLCATSYGGAEGSYNEQFFGPGTRLTVL.

Worth noting for this clone: One end of the junction varies from germline; a read error may be responsible. This chain links TRBV7-9 with TRBJ2-3; 9 nucleotides agree with TRBD2. Germline CDR1 and CDR2: SEHNR and FQNEAQ (reference sequence). There are 14 residues in the CDR3. For the CDR3, the DNA is TGTGCCAGCAGCGTAGCGGGAGTTAAAGATACGCAGTATTTT. Protein product: CASSVAGVKDTQYF.

In this sample, this clone turned up a few times. This sequence joins TRBV4-2 and TRBJ2-5, with D perhaps TRBD2 (6 bases). The CDR3 totals 15 residues. Trimming pared 4 bases from V and 2 bases from J, leaving 14 bases between. Germline lookup yields CDR1 LGHNA and CDR2 YNFKEQ. The CDR3 loop reads CASSPVGGPQETQYF. DNA of the CDR3: TGTGCCAGCAGCCCCGTCGGGGGACCACAAGAGACCCAGTACTTC.

The chain links TRBV7-9 to TRBJ1-2, with D perhaps TRBD1 (6 bases). Trimming shortened V by 5 bases and J by 2 bases, and 15 bases separated the two germline ends. Germline V gene sequence: CDR1 SEHNR, CDR2 FQNEAQ (reference sequence). The CDR3 is made up of 15 amino acids. CDR3 bases: TGTGCCAGCAGCCCGACAGCAGGGGAGAACTATGGCTACACCTTC. Translation: CASSPTAGENYGYTF.

The V call is TRBV28, the J call TRBJ1-4; D not certain. Germline CDR1 and CDR2: MDHEN and SYDVKM. V dropped 7 bases and J dropped 8 bases, with 11 bases sitting between them. The CDR3 extends over 12 amino acids. The CDR3 DNA reads as TGTGCCAGCACTCGACTAGGGGAAAAACTGTTTTTT. It specifies CASTRLGEKLFF.

This chain uses TRBV29-1 with TRBJ2-7; TRBD2 agrees at 10 bases. Germline CDR1 and CDR2: SQVTM and ANQGSEA. The CDR3 consists of 15 residues. Trimming at V came to 4 bases and at J to 3 bases, leaving 9 bases not matched to a gene. For the CDR3, the DNA is TGCAGCGTTGTCTCGGTAGCGGGAGGTCTCTACGAGCAGTACTTC. Its protein is CSVVSVAGGLYEQYF.

This clone was detected many times. The chain links TRBV11-2 to TRBJ2-7; D gene ambiguous. CDR3 length: 14 residues. Trimming took off 1 base at V and 3 bases at J, with 10 bases between the two ends. Germline lookup yields CDR1 SGHAT and CDR2 FQNNGV. For the CDR3, the DNA is TGTGCCAGCAGCTTAGCCTACCCCCTCTACGAGCAGTACTTC. It encodes CASSLAYPLYEQYF.

This chain joins TRBV5-1 and TRBJ1-1, with 8 bases matching TRBD1. Germline CDR1 SGHRS, CDR2 YFSETQ. V trimming: 4 bases; J trimming: 5 bases; junction bases outside the gene matches: 10. The CDR3 has 15 residues. CDR3 sequence (DNA): TGCGCCAGCAGCCTCTTGGGACAGGCCAGAACTGAAGCTTTCTTT. This sequence encodes CASSLLGQARTEAFF.

The chain couples TRBV19 to TRBJ2-1, with 7 bases identical to TRBD1. The V segment lost 5 bases and the J segment 8 bases; nucleotides outside the gene matches: 12. Germline V CDR1 and CDR2: LNHDA, SQIVND (reference sequence). This CDR3 has 15 amino acids. CDR3 residues: CASSLWKGARDEQFF. Written as DNA, the CDR3 is TGTGCCAGTAGTCTCTGGAAGGGGGCGAGGGATGAGCAGTTCTTC.

The rearrangement links TRBV4-1 to TRBJ1-3, with D hard to call. The V gene lost 0 bases and the J gene lost 4 bases, with 10 bases spanning the gap. The CDR3 sequence is 15 residues long. Per the germline V gene, CDR1 is MGHRA and CDR2 is YSYEKL. In DNA form, the CDR3 reads TGCGCCAGCAGCCAAGAGGGCACAGAAGGAAACACCATATATTTT. Protein sequence: CASSQEGTEGNTIYF.

This chain links TRBV7-2 with TRBJ2-1; TRBD2 matches 10 bases. The CDR3 has 16 residues. Germline V gene lookup returns CDR1 SGHTA and CDR2 FQGNSA. J gave up 3 bases and V 6 bases, and 8 bases lay outside the gene matches. The CDR3 DNA follows: TGTGCCAGCAGTCAACTAGCGGGAACTGTCTACAATGAGCAGTTCTTC. It encodes CASSQLAGTVYNEQFF. Filled out from reference TRBV7-2 and TRBJ2-1, the complete variable domain reads GAGVSQSPSNKVTEKGKDVELRCDPISGHTALYWYRQSLGQGLEFLIYFQGNSAPDKSGLPSDRFSAERTGGSVSTLTIQRTQQEDSAVYLCASSQLAGTVYNEQFFGPGTRLTVL.

The V call is TRBV5-4, the J call TRBJ2-2; D not certain. Trimming removed 4 bases from V and 0 bases from J, with 7 bases in between. The CDR3 loop spans 14 amino acids. CDR1 and CDR2 (germline): SGHNT, YYREEE (reference sequence). CDR3 in DNA: TGTGCCAGCAGCCAAAGCCCGAACACCGGGGAGCTGTTTTTT. It translates to CASSQSPNTGELFF.

The J gene is TRBJ1-2, the V gene TRBV6-5; 8 nucleotides match TRBD1. The CDR3 is made up of 15 amino acids. The V segment lost 0 bases and the J segment 6 bases; nucleotides outside the gene matches: 6. CDR1 is MNHEY, CDR2 SVGAGI, per germline. The CDR3 nucleotides read TGTGCCAGCAGTTACTCAGGGACAGGATCGAATGGCTACACCTTC. Its protein is CASSYSGTGSNGYTF.

This clone showed up just a few times. The chain is built from TRBV5-8 and TRBJ2-1; the D gene is possibly TRBD2 (5 bases). Germline V gene lookup returns CDR1 SGHTS and CDR2 YDEGEE. V lost 3 bases, J lost 7 bases, and 11 bases lay in between. The CDR3 has 13 residues. The CDR3 DNA follows: TGTGCCAGCAGCTGGTTACTAGAAAATGAGCAGTTCTTC. Translated, it gives CASSWLLENEQFF.